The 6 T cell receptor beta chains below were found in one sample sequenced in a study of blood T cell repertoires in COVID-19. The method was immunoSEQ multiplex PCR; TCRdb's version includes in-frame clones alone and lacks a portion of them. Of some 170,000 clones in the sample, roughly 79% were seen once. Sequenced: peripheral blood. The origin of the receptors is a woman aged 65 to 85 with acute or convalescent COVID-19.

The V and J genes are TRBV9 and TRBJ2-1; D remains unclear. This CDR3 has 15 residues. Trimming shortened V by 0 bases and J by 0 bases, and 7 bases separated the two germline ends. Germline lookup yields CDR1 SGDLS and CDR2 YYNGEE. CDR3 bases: TGTGCCAGCAGCGTAGTGCCGAGCTCCTACAATGAGCAGTTCTTC. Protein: CASSVVPSSYNEQFF. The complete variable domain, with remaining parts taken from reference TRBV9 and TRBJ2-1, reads DSGVTQTPKHLITATGQRVTLRCSPRSGDLSVYWYQQSLDQGLQFLIQYYNGEERAKGNILERFSAQQFPDLHSELNLSSLELGDSALYFCASSVVPSSYNEQFFGPGTRLTVL.

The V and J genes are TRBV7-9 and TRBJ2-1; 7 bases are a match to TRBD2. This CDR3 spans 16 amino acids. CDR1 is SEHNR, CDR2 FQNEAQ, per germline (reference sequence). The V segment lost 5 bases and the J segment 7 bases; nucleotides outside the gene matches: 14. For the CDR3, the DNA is TGTGCCAGCAGCCCCCGACTAGCTGGGACCTTGAATGAGCAGTTCTTC. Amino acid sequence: CASSPRLAGTLNEQFF.

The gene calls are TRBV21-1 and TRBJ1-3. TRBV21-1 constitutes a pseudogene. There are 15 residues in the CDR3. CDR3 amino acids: CASSKLTSSGNTIYF. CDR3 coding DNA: TGTGCCAGCAGCAAACTAACTAGCTCTGGAAACACCATATATTTT.

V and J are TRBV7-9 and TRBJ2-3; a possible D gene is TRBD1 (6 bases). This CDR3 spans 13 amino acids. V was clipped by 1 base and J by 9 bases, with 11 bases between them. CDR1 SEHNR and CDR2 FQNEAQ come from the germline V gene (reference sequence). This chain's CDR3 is CASSLVEQGTQYF. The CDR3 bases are TGTGCCAGCAGCTTAGTGGAACAGGGCACGCAGTATTTT.

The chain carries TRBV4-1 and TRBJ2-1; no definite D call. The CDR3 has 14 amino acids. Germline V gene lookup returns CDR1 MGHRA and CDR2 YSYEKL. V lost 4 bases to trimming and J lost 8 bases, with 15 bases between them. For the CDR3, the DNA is TGCGCCAGCAGCCTGAGCCGCACGAGCCATGAGCAGTTCTTC. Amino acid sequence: CASSLSRTSHEQFF.

CDR3 nucleotides: TGTGCCAGCAGTTTCACGGTTTCTAACTATGGCTACACCTTC. This gives the protein CASSFTVSNYGYTF. The V gene is TRBV27, the J gene TRBJ1-2; D unclear. The CDR3 consists of 14 residues. Trimming took 3 bases from V and 0 from J, leaving 8 bases between them. The germline CDR1 and CDR2 sequences are MNHEY and SMNVEV (reference sequence).